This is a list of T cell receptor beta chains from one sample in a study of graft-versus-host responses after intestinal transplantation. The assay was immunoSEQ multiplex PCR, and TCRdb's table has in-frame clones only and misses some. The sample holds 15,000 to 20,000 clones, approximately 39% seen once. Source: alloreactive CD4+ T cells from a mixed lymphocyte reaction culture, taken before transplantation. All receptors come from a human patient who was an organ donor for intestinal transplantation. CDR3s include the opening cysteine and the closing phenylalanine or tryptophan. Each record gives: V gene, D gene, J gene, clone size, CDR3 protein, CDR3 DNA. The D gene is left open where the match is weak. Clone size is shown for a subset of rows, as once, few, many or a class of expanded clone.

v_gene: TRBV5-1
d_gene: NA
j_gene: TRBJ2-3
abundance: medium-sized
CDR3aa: CASSLASDTQYF
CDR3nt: TGCGCCAGCAGCTTGGCTAGCGATACGCAGTATTTT

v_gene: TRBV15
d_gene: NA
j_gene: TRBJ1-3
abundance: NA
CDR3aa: CVTSRDLGSGNTIYF
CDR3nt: TGTGTCACCAGCAGAGATCTGGGCTCTGGAAACACCATATATTTT

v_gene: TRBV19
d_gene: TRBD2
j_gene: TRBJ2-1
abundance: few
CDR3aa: CASKFLAGVDNEQFF
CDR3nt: TGTGCCAGTAAATTCCTAGCGGGGGTAGACAATGAGCAGTTCTTC

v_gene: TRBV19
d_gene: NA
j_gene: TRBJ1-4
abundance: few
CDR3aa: CASSIEHSRNEKLFF
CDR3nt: TGTGCCAGTAGTATAGAACACAGCAGAAATGAAAAACTGTTTTTT

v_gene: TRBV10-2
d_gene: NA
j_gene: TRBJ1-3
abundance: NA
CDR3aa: CASSGWGVTRGNTIYF
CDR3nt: TGCGCCAGCAGTGGATGGGGGGTCACGAGAGGAAACACCATATATTTT

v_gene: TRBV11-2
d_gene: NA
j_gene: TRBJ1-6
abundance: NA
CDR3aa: CASSFGLGSPLHF
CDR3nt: TGTGCCAGCAGCTTCGGGTTGGGATCACCCCTCCACTTT

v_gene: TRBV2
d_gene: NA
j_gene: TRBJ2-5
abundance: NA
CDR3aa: CASKQMLPETQYF
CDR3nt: TGTGCCAGCAAACAGATGTTGCCAGAGACCCAGTACTTC

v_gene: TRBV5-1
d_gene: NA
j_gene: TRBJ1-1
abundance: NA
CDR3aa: CASSLVGRMNTEAFF
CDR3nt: TGCGCCAGCAGCTTGGTAGGTCGCATGAACACTGAAGCTTTCTTT

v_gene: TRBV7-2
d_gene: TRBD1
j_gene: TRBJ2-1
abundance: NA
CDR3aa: CASSFRTGNEQFF
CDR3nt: TGTGCCAGCAGCTTCCGGACAGGCAATGAGCAGTTCTTC

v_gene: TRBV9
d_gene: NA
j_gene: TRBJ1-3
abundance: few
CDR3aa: CASRQVRDSGNTIYF
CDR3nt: TGTGCCAGCAGGCAGGTGCGGGACTCTGGAAACACCATATATTTT

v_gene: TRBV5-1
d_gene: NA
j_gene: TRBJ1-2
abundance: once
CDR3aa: CASSLDSNYGYTF
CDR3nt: TGCGCCAGCAGCTTGGACAGTAACTATGGCTACACCTTC

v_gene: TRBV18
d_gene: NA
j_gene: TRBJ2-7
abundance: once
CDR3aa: CASSPATGPYEQYF
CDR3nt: TGTGCCAGCTCACCAGCAACAGGACCCTACGAGCAGTACTTC

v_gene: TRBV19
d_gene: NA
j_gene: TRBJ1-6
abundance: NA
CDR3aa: CASSIDLGIVNSPLHF
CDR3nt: TGTGCCAGTAGTATAGATCTCGGGATAGTGAATTCACCCCTCCACTTT

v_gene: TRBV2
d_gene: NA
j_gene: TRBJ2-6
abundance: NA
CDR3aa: CASRATGGANVLTF
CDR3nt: TGTGCCAGCAGGGCCACGGGTGGGGCCAACGTCCTGACTTTC

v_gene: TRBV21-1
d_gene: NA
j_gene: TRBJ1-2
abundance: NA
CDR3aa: CASNRDWRGYTF
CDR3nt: TGTGCCAGCAACAGGGATTGGCGCGGCTACACCTTC

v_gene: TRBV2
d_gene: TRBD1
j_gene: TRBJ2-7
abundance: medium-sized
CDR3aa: CASSDGTGPYEQYF
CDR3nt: TGTGCCAGCAGTGACGGGACAGGGCCCTACGAGCAGTACTTC

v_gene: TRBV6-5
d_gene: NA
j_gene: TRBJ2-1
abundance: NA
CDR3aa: CASSYSGAAPRHEQFF
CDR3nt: TGTGCCAGCAGTTACTCTGGAGCGGCCCCTCGGCATGAGCAGTTCTTC

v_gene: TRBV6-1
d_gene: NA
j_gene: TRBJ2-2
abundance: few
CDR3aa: CASSWVNTGELFF
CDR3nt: TGTGCCAGCAGTTGGGTGAACACCGGGGAGCTGTTTTTT

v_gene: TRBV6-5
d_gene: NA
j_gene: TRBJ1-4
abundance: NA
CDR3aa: CASTFEVSGEKLFF
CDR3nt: TGTGCCAGCACCTTTGAGGTTTCAGGAGAAAAACTGTTTTTT

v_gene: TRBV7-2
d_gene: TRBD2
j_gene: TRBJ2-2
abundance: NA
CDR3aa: CASSLGGWTGELFF
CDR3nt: TGTGCCAGCAGTTTGGGAGGGTGGACCGGGGAGCTGTTTTTT

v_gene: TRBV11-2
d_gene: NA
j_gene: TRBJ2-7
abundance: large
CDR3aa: CASSLSGTGSYEQYF
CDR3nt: TGTGCCAGCAGCTTATCCGGGACGGGTTCCTACGAGCAGTACTTC

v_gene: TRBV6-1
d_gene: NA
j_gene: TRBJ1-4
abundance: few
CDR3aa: CASSPGGYEKLFF
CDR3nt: TGTGCCAGCAGCCCGGGGGGGTACGAAAAACTGTTTTTT

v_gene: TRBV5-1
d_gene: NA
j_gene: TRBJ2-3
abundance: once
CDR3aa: CASSLVADTQYF
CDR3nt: TGCGCCAGCAGCTTGGTGGCAGATACGCAGTATTTT

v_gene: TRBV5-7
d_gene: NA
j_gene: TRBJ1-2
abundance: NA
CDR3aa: CASSLAYESGYTF
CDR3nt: TGTGCCAGCAGCTTGGCATACGAGAGTGGCTACACCTTC

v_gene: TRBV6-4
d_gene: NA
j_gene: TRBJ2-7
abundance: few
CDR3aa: CASSDSTPGEYF
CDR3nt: TGTGCCAGCAGTGACTCGACCCCGGGGGAGTACTTC

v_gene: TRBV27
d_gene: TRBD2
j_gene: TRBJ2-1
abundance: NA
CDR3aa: CASSSRLAGNLNEQFF
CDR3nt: TGTGCCAGCAGTTCACGACTAGCGGGAAACCTCAATGAGCAGTTCTTC

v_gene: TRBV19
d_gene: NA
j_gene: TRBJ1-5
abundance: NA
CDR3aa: CASSTGMGQPQHF
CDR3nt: TGTGCCAGTAGTACAGGGATGGGTCAGCCCCAGCATTTT

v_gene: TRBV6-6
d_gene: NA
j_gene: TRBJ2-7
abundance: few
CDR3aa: CASSYRSRLTYEQYF
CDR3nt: TGTGCCAGCAGTTACCGAAGCCGACTCACCTACGAGCAGTACTTC

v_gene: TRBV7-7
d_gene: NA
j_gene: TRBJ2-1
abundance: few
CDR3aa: CASSLGPVNGNNEQFF
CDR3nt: TGTGCTAGCAGCTTAGGTCCGGTGAACGGAAACAATGAGCAGTTCTTC

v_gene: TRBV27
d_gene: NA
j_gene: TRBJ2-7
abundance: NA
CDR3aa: CASSGQRRSYEQYF
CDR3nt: TGTGCCAGCAGTGGTCAGCGGCGTTCCTACGAGCAGTACTTC

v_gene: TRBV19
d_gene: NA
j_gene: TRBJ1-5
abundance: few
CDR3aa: CASSSRDNQPQHF
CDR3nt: TGTGCCAGTAGTAGTAGGGACAATCAGCCCCAGCATTTT

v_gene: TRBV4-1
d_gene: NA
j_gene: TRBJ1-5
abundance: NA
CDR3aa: CASSQEWGGSQPQHF
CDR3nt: TGCGCCAGCAGCCAAGAATGGGGGGGAAGTCAGCCCCAGCATTTT

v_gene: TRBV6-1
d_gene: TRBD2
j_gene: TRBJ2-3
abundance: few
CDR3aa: CAISESGLAGGGDTQYF
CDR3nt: TGTGCCATCAGTGAGTCAGGACTAGCGGGAGGGGGAGATACGCAGTATTTT

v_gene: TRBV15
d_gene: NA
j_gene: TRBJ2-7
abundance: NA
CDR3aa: CATSREIMTPKYEQYF
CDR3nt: TGTGCCACCAGCAGAGAGATCATGACACCCAAGTACGAGCAGTACTTC

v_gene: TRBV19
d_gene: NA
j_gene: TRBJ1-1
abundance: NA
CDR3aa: CASSIVNGRNTEAFF
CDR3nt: TGTGCCAGTAGTATCGTGAACGGAAGGAACACTGAAGCTTTCTTT

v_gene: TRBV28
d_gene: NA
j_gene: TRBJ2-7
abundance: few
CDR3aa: CASRHTYEQYF
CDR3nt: TGTGCCAGCAGACATACCTACGAGCAGTACTTC

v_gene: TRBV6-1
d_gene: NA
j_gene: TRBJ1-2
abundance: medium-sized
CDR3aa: CASSEAVSTF
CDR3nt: TGTGCCAGCAGTGAAGCCGTCTCCACCTTC